The text below deals with one T cell receptor beta chain. Judged by its sample share, this clone qualifies as large (0.1 to 1%). Its specific antigen is unknown. No clone much larger than this one lies a single base away; base qualities are absent. The data were taken from a study of blood T cell repertoires in COVID-19 (dated by TCRdb to 2018 to 2020). Regarding the study in general: Samples from collaborators originated in the United States, Italy and Spain and spanned both the acute and convalescent phases of COVID-19. The prospective study material was composed of cDNA or gDNA derived from T cells, B-cell-depleted T cells, or PBMCs. Subjects who had been exposed to COVID-19, were actively infected with it, or had recovered from it provided the deeply sampled blood TCRbeta repertoires that made up the dataset. The repertoires were released in a freely available public database intended as a resource for research on the immune response to SARS-CoV-2. The samples were drawn from the first 160 participants of the ongoing ImmuneRACE study and from some 1,300 subjects provided by 6 global collaborators. Nearly every sample came with metadata listing a de-identified subject ID, COVID-19 status, age in years and sex. HLA class I and class II types, where available, came from metadata supplied by the sample provider rather than from assay-based typing.

Each collaborating institution followed its own protocols to collect whole blood in K2EDTA tubes. For TCRbeta analysis, collaborators shipped samples as frozen whole blood, isolated PBMCs, or DNA extracted from either of those sample types. The immunoSEQ Assay, a bias-controlled multiplex PCR, was used to amplify TCRbeta CDR3 regions from genomic DNA. The original methods were these. The number of nucleated cells in each sample was estimated from the amplification of reference gene primers within the assay. Sequence reads were collapsed and filtered to measure the absolute abundance of every unique TCRbeta CDR3 rearrangement. Productive Simpson clonality was computed per sample as the square root of Simpson's diversity index over productive rearrangements. TCRdb holds this immuneACCESS table with in-frame rearrangements only. Some clones are missing; in checked studies, unresolved V genes explain under half, and the rest has no known cause. V and J calls and clone size follow that table, whereas D and trimming were derived from the DNA. This sample lists 92,000 or so clones; about two thirds were detected once. The ten top clones hold approximately 15% of the sample.

Beyond this particular receptor, the publication reports: How much clinical and demographic metadata was included differed by source and by participant, and the metadata was provided uncurated.

For CDR1 and CDR2, the germline V gene lists SGHRS and YFSETQ. The junction carries 19 bases between V and J, which are trimmed by 2 bases and 5 bases respectively. CDR3 length: 16 amino acids, cysteine to phenylalanine. Just the 48-base CDR3 DNA is kept, in frame starting at base 1. The sequence derives from a woman older than 75 with acute or convalescent COVID-19. This chain is built from TRBV5-1 and TRBJ2-5; 7 matching bases give a weak D call of TRBD2. The sample was peripheral blood. The bases are TGCGCCAGCAGCTTAATCGAGGGGGGGAGCCGGGAGACCCAGTACTTC. It codes for CASSLIEGGSRETQYF.